A single T cell receptor (beta chain) is shown here with its context. CDR1 and CDR2 (germline): MDHEN, SYDVKM. The CDR3 covers 13 residues. Trimming removed 7 bases at V and 5 bases at J, with 12 bases between. This specimen comes from a study of control samples from healthy donors and cancer patients. The protocol was immunoSEQ multiplex PCR, while the TCRdb copy is restricted to in-frame clones and leaves out a portion. The top ten clones hold roughly 13% of a sample with around 100,000 clones, 88% of them seen once. The sequenced material came from blood. The clonotype was recovered from a man aged 25 to 45 in good health. The chain joins TRBV28 to TRBJ1-5; no reliable D call. The CDR3 loop reads CASKVQPDQPQHF. The CDR3, as DNA: TGTGCCAGCAAAGTACAGCCCGATCAGCCCCAGCATTTT.